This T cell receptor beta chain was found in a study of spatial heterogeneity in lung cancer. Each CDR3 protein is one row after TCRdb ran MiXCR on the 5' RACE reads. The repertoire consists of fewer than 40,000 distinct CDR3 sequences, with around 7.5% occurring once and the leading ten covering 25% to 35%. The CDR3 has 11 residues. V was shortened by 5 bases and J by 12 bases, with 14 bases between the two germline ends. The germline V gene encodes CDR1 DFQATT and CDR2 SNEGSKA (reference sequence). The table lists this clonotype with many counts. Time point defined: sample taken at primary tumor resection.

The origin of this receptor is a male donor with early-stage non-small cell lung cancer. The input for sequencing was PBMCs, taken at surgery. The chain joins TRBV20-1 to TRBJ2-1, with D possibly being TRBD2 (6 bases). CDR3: CSAVRRDLQFF. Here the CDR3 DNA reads TGCAGTGCTGTCAGGAGGGACCTGCAGTTCTTC.